Here is one TCR beta chain with its context. Its matching antigen is unknown. Method: immunoSEQ multiplex PCR; TCRdb's copy keeps in-frame clones and lacks some. The sample carries about 100,000 clones, about 88% recorded once. The junction had 14 bases not matched to a gene; V was cut back by 7 bases and J by 7 bases. Germline V lookup: CDR1 SNHLY, CDR2 FYNNEI. The length of the CDR3 is 17 residues. This entry belongs to a study of T cell responses to AZD1222 COVID-19 vaccine. Study information: Samples with a second dose at about 4 or about 12 weeks were pooled together. Study results and caveats: Mapped onto spike, vaccine-associated CD4 TCRs spanned it and were dominant at 160-218 and 743-854. Seropositive at baseline were only a handful of AZD1222 recipients. Epitopes outside B.1.351 and B.1.1.7 mutated regions reportedly drew nearly half of spike TCRs.

The TCR was taken from an adult in good health. The chain uses TRBV2 and TRBJ2-1; 12 bases match TRBD1. Source: peripheral blood, taken on day 0 of AZD1222 vaccination. The DNA for the CDR3 is TGTGCCAGCAAATCGTCTCGAGGGACAGGGGGCAAGAATGAGCAGTTCTTC. It codes for CASKSSRGTGGKNEQFF.